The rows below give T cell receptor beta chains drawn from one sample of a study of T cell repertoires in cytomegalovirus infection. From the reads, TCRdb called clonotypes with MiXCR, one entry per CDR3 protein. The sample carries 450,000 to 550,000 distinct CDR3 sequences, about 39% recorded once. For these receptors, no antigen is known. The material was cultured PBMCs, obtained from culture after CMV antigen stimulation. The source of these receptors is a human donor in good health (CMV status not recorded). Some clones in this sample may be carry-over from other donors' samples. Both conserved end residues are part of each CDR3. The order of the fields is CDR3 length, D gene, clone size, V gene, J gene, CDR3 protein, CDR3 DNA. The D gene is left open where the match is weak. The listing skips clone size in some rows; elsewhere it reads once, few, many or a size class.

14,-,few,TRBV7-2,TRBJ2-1,CASLHLGVRYEQFF,TGTGCCAGCCTCCACCTGGGGGTTCGATATGAGCAGTTCTTC
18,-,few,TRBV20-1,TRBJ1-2,CSAPPRLHVPETNYGYTF,TGCAGTGCTCCGCCGAGGCTCCACGTACCCGAAACTAACTATGGCTACACCTTC
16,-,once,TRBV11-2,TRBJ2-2,CASSLGVGSGSGELFF,TGTGCCAGCAGCTTAGGCGTGGGCAGCGGGTCCGGGGAGCTGTTTTTT
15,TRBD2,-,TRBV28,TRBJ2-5,CASSPQLAGEETQYF,TGTGCCAGCAGTCCCCAATTAGCGGGGGAAGAGACCCAGTACTTC
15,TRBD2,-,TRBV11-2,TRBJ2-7,CASSSTSGTSYEQYF,TGTGCCAGCAGCTCGACTAGCGGGACCTCCTACGAGCAGTACTTC
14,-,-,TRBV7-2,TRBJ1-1,CASSHRWGGTEAFF,TGTGCCAGCAGCCACAGGTGGGGAGGAACTGAAGCTTTCTTT
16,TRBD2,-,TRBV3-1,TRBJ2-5,CASSPSVGRGEETQYF,TGTGCCAGCAGCCCCTCGGTCGGGCGGGGGGAAGAGACCCAGTACTTC
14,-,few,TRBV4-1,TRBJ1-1,CASSQFSDRTEAFF,TGCGCCAGCAGCCAGTTTAGCGACCGCACTGAAGCTTTCTTT
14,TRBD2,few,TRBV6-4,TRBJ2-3,CASSEASGFATQYF,TGTGCCAGCAGTGAGGCTAGCGGATTCGCTACGCAGTATTTT
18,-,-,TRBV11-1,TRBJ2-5,CASSLHQMEPQYMETQYF,TGTGCCAGCAGCTTACATCAGATGGAACCCCAGTATATGGAGACCCAGTACTTC
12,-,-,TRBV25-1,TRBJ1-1,CASSDPWAEAFF,TGTGCCAGCAGTGACCCGTGGGCTGAAGCTTTCTTT
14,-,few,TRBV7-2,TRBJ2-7,CASSLGDSGYEQYF,TGTGCCAGCAGCTTAGGAGACAGTGGGTACGAGCAGTACTTC
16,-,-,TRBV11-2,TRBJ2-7,CASSLERWGSVGEQYF,TGTGCCAGCAGCTTAGAAAGGTGGGGATCGGTGGGAGAGCAGTACTTC
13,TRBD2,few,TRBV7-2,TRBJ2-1,CASSAGRRGEQFF,TGTGCCAGCAGCGCCGGGAGGCGGGGTGAGCAGTTCTTC
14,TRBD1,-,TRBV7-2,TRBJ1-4,CASSSGQGNEKLFF,TGTGCCAGCAGCTCCGGACAGGGTAATGAAAAACTGTTTTTT
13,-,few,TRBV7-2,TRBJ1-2,CASSLKDNYGYTF,TGTGCCAGCAGCTTAAAAGATAACTATGGCTACACCTTC
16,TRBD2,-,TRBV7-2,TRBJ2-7,CASSLRGAGGLYEQYF,TGTGCCAGCAGCTTACGTGGAGCGGGAGGGTTATACGAGCAGTACTTC
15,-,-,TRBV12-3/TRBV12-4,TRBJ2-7,CASSRQGTISHEQYF,TGTGCCAGCAGTAGACAGGGGACTATCTCCCACGAGCAGTACTTC